This T cell receptor (beta chain) was obtained from a study of T-cell memory formation after mild COVID-19 (dated by TCRdb to the early 2020s). For the study in its entirety: TCR sequence clusters from the two donors were found to be largely donor specific. The cohort comprised two young, previously healthy adult volunteers, one female and one male. In a couple of donors, T-cell clones that expanded and contracted after mild COVID-19 were tracked by sequencing TCRalpha and TCRbeta repertoires over time.

The investigation overall reported the following: SARS-CoV-2 specificity of the second-wave clones peaking on day 37 was not confirmed. The study included only a couple of mild cases, and larger cohorts that include severe cases with pre-infection samples were judged to be necessary. Contracting CD4+ clones turned up mainly in the CM and EM memory subsets, whereas EMRA was where CD8+ clones were enriched. Some responding clones were detected in pre-infection memory, which suggested that pre-existing cross-reactive memory T cells had joined the SARS-CoV-2 response. Clones contracting from day 15 to 85 had balanced CD4/CD8 phenotypes, while a second wave expanding from day 15 to 37 was biased towards CD4+.

This clonotype occurred a few times. Which antigen it targets is not known. Per-nucleotide qualities are absent, and no much larger clonotype sits a single base away. TCRdb lists the instrument as Illumina NovaSeq 6000. Using 5'RACE with constant-segment primers, TCRalpha and TCRbeta cDNA libraries were constructed, with sample barcodes and unique molecular identifiers added in the process. RNA was extracted from every sample with Trizol reagent. Libraries were amplified in two PCR steps, with a second sample barcode and Illumina TruSeq adapters added in the second step. Libraries were sequenced on an Illumina NovaSeq with 2 x 150 bp paired-end reads. Per the original workflow: The reads were demultiplexed and collapsed into UMI-guided consensus sequences using migec v1.2.7. With mixcr v2.1.11, UMI consensuses were aligned to TRA and TRB V and J templates and assembled into clonotypes. Clonotypes were classified as expanded or contracted when called significant by both edgeR and NoisET, with noise models trained on biological replicates. For edgeR calls, a false discovery rate-adjusted p below 0.01 and a log2 fold-change threshold of 1 were applied. As an exploratory analysis of dynamics, max-normalized trajectories of the 1000 most abundant clonotypes were examined with PCA combined with hierarchical clustering. The CD4 or CD8 phenotype of responding clones was assigned using the separately sequenced CD4+ and CD8+ repertoires. TCRdb reprocessing: public reads trimmed at Q25 with fastp, clones called with MiXCR, in-frame beta chains kept. Each entry merges the rows of one CDR3 protein and shows their most common DNA and genes. The V and J calls shown here were made by TCRdb, not taken from the authors' results. A total of 49,000 or so distinct CDR3 sequences appear in this sample, over 6.5% of them only once. The ten top clones hold roughly 1.5% of the sample.

The germline V gene (reference sequence) specifies LGHDT as CDR1 and YNNKEL as CDR2. Trimming leaves V shorter by 4 bases and J shorter by 4 bases, with the junction holding 12 bases beyond the gene matches. The CDR3 contains 17 residues, cysteine and phenylalanine counted. The DNA shown is the 51-base CDR3, in frame from base 1. PBMCs were isolated by Ficoll-Paque density gradient centrifugation. The sequence was collected from a man aged 18-30 years who had mild COVID-19 (a few samples of this study predate the infection). The sample titles of this study are shuffled in the database, so cell type and time point are left out; the donor was told from shared clones. Material for sequencing was PBMCs or a T cell subset sorted from them (not recorded which). The rearranged segments are TRBV3-1 and TRBJ2-2; 7 middle bases align to TRBD2. This receptor carries the CDR3 CASSPPGALAGTGELFF. The DNA reads TGTGCCAGCAGCCCCCCAGGCGCGTTAGCGGGCACCGGGGAGCTGTTTTTT.